One and the same sample provided the 5 T cell receptor beta chains below, sequenced in a study of blood T cell repertoires in COVID-19. TCRdb keeps only in-frame clones here, not all; method: immunoSEQ multiplex PCR. The sample records approximately 150,000 clones, 84% being singletons. The sequenced material came from PBMCs or T cells enriched from blood (not recorded which). All receptors come from a woman aged 45-65 years with acute COVID-19.

The V and J genes are TRBV7-8 and TRBJ1-5; D may be TRBD1 (5 bases). This CDR3 spans 16 amino acids. Looked up from germline, CDR1 is SGHVS and CDR2 is FQNEAQ. The V end lost 3 bases, the J end lost 0 bases, and 12 bases lay between the germline ends. CDR3 amino acids: CASSLTTDHSNQPQHF. The DNA of the CDR3 is TGTGCCAGCAGCTTGACGACAGACCATAGCAATCAGCCCCAGCATTTT.

The chain is built from TRBV28 and TRBJ2-1, with D tentatively TRBD2 (5 bases). V shed 2 bases and J shed 5 bases, with 22 bases lying between them. CDR1 is MDHEN and CDR2 is SYDVKM in the germline V gene. This CDR3 comprises 18 residues. DNA for the CDR3: TGTGCCAGCAGTTTAATTTCGGGTCTGGGCGGGTACAACAATGAGCAGTTCTTC. It codes for CASSLISGLGGYNNEQFF.

This rearrangement joins TRBV11-3 to TRBJ2-1; perhaps TRBD2 as D (5 bases). Germline CDR1 is SGHNT and CDR2 is YENEEA. The CDR3 is made up of 13 amino acids. V lost 3 bases and J 9 bases, leaving 12 bases between the germline ends. The CDR3 nucleotides read TGTGCCAGCAGCTTCGGCCGAGGAGGTGAGCAGTTCTTC. Translating gives CASSFGRGGEQFF.

The chain recombines TRBV27 with TRBJ2-2, with 10 nucleotides matching TRBD2. This CDR3 is 14 amino acids long. CDR1 is MNHEY, CDR2 SMNVEV, per germline (reference sequence). Trimming took 7 bases from V and 7 from J; bases not matched to a gene: 6. CDR3 region: CASTPGLAIGELFF. CDR3 DNA: TGTGCCAGCACCCCGGGACTAGCGATCGGGGAGCTGTTTTTT.

V gene TRBV2 combines with J gene TRBJ2-1; D is ambiguous. The CDR3 length is 11 residues. With 4 bases removed from V and 8 bases from J, the gap between germline ends came to 6 bases. The germline V gene has CDR1 SNHLY and CDR2 FYNNEI. The CDR3 DNA is TGTGCCAGCAGTGTATTCGATGAGCAGTTCTTC. It yields the protein CASSVFDEQFF. Supplemented by reference TRBV2 and TRBJ2-1, the full variable domain reads EPEVTQTPSHQVTQMGQEVILRCVPISNHLYFYWYRQILGQKVEFLVSFYNNEISEKSEIFDDQFSVERPDGSNFTLKIRSTKLEDSAMYFCASSVFDEQFFGPGTRLTVL.